This T cell receptor (beta chain) was sequenced in a study of siplizumab effects on memory and regulatory T cells (dated by TCRdb to the late 2010s). Context from the whole study: The study looked at the effect of siplizumab, an anti-CD2 antibody, on alloreactive T-cell subsets in allogeneic mixed lymphocyte reactions made from human PBMCs.

Here is what the overall study found, with its caveats: In reactions with siplizumab, an average of about 62% of mappable alloreactive CD4+ clones were Treg-derived, compared with 26.9% in control reactions. Because sequences at frequencies below about 10^-5 were poorly captured, only a minor fraction of alloreactive clones could be mapped back to unstimulated subsets. Whether proliferating Tregs from siplizumab cultures actually had suppressive function was not functionally confirmed. Roughly 80-97% of proliferating CD4+ or CD8+ clones could not be assigned a naive or memory phenotype. Siplizumab significantly reduced the cumulative frequency of alloreactive sequences traceable to unstimulated CD4+ memory T cells. Unstimulated naive T cells appeared more diverse than memory T cells, and naive cells seemed to contribute substantially to the alloresponse.

With respect to this clone: Its recognized antigen is unknown. No much larger clone is present one base from it, and per-base qualities are unavailable.

Receptor libraries were prepared by the immunoSEQ multiplex PCR assay. Each sample had 10^5 or so TCR templates assayed by the deep sequencing platform. Genomic DNA extracted from sorted T cells was used for TCRbeta CDR3 sequencing. The paper's data handling went like this. The R programming language was used for clonal analysis of the TCRbeta CDR3 data. Comparing unstimulated samples against CFSE-low samples taken after the reaction was how alloreactive CD4+ and CD8+ clones were defined. Regulatory or non-regulatory origin was assigned to alloreactive CD4+ clones by matching of sequences to sorted unstimulated Treg and non-Treg repertoires. TCRdb's version of the immuneACCESS table is confined to in-frame rearrangements and falls short of the full clone set. An unresolved V gene accounts for under half of the shortfall where checked; the remainder is of unknown origin. The V and J calls and the clone size are those of that table, but D and trimming were determined from the DNA. The sample has tens of thousands of clones on record, 79% of them singletons. The ten largest clonotypes hold about 0.41% of the sample.

Additional sequencing covered unstimulated subsets from three donor pairs, namely CD8+ effector memory, CD4+ naive, CD8+ TEMRA, CD4+ memory and CD8+ naive. TCRbeta CDR3 sequencing was performed on sorted unstimulated T cells and on proliferating T cells recovered from mixed lymphocyte reactions. Fresh whole blood from about 10 HLA-typed healthy donors served as the source for isolating PBMCs. CDR1 and CDR2 (SNHLY, FYNNEI) derive from the germline V gene. V loses 7 bases, J loses 0 bases, and the germline ends lie 14 bases apart. Including cysteine and phenylalanine, the CDR3 has 15 amino acids. Only the CDR3 region is kept as DNA, spanning 45 bases read in frame from base 1.

This receptor chain uses TRBV2 and TRBJ2-3; a tentative D call is TRBD1 (7 bases match). The sample taken for sequencing was memory CD4+ T cells sorted from blood. Sample cell subset or site, as interpreted from the label and publication: unstimulated CD4+ memory T cells. This TCR was sampled from a human donor in good health. The DNA sequence is as follows: TGTGCCAGCACCCGACAGGGAGGTAGCACAGATACGCAGTATTTT. Its protein product is CASTRQGGSTDTQYF. With all but the CDR3 taken from the reference TRBV2 and TRBJ2-3 genes, the full variable domain is: EPEVTQTPSHQVTQMGQEVILRCVPISNHLYFYWYRQILGQKVEFLVSFYNNEISEKSEIFDDQFSVERPDGSNFTLKIRSTKLEDSAMYFCASTRQGGSTDTQYFGPGTRLTVL.